This T cell receptor beta chain was identified in a study of T cells expressing NK-cell markers. Turning to the study itself: Investigators obtained TCR beta repertoires from sorted CD3+CD56+NKG2C+, CD3+CD56+NKG2C- and CD3+CD56-NKG2C+ T cells. Study-wide points: Similarly, these clonotypes led the CD3+CD56-NKG2C+ fraction as well in a handful of donors.

About this clonotype: The antigen is undetermined.

Germline lookup yields CDR1 DFQATT and CDR2 SNEGSKA (reference sequence). This CDR3 comprises 12 residues. Each CDR3 protein gets one entry in TCRdb, which reprocessed the 5' RACE reads and gives no DNA. In total, the table holds fewer than 550,000 distinct CDR3 sequences. This TCR was recovered from a woman in her 50s in good health. The J gene is TRBJ1-5, the V gene TRBV20-1. Sequencing was done on a sample of blood T cells: a sorted CD56 or NKG2C T cell subset, CD4+ or CD8+ T cells, or bulk PBMC T cells (not recorded which). The CDR3 protein is CSARDVGGPQHF.